This record looks at one T cell receptor (beta chain) sequence and its context. Antigen: not known. Germline CDR1 is SQVTM and CDR2 is ANQGSEA. The CDR3 extends over 14 amino acids. V was pared by 5 bases and J by 4 bases, with 17 bases between. The data derive from a study of CD8+ T cells in alopecia areata. Overall study context: The duration of tofacitinib was 6 to 18 months, with 6 months off drug afterward.

Study-level findings and limits: Sequencing of scalp samples also captures resident alphabeta T cells of normal skin. TCR sharing across patients was less clear than in mice, possibly HLA-related.

RNA extraction and reverse transcription yielded cDNA as sequencing template. TCRdb keeps only in-frame clones here, not all; method: immunoSEQ multiplex PCR. The sample consists of roughly 180,000 clones, roughly 60% of them appearing once. Alopecia areata patients had lesional scalp punch biopsies and peripheral blood taken from them. This chain links TRBV29-1 with TRBJ1-2, with D possibly matching TRBD1 (6 bases). This sequence was found in a human donor with alopecia areata. The material was CD4+ T cells sorted from blood, obtained at week 0. The CDR3 loop reads CSVRTEHLPYGYTF. The CDR3 bases are TGCAGCGTTCGGACAGAACACCTTCCCTATGGCTACACCTTC.